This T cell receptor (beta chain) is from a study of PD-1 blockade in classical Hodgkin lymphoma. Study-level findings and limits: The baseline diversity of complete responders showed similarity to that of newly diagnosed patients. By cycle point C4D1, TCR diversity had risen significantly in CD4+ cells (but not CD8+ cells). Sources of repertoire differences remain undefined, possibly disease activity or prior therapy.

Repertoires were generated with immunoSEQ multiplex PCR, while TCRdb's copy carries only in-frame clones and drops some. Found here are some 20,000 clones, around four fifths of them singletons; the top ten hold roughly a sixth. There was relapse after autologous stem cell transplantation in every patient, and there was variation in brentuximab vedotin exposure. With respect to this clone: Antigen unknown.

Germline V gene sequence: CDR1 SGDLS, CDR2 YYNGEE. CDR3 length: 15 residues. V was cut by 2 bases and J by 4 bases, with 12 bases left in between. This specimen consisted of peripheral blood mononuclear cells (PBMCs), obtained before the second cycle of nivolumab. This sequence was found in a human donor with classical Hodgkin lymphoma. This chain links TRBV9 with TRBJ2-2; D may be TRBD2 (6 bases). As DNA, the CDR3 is TGTGCCAGCAGCGTCGGTCTAGCGTCCACCGGGGAGCTGTTTTTT. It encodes CASSVGLASTGELFF.